Detailed here is one T cell receptor (beta chain). V dropped 5 bases and J dropped 6; count of bases not matched to a gene: 3. The CDR3 consists of 13 residues. The V gene's germline CDR1 is SEHNR and CDR2 FQNEAQ (reference sequence). The data belong to a study of blood T cell repertoires in COVID-19. Study-wide context: Both acute and convalescent COVID-19 samples were obtained from the United States, Italy and Spain. PBMCs, B-cell-depleted T cells, or T cells provided the cDNA or gDNA that made up the material.

The protocol was immunoSEQ multiplex PCR, while the TCRdb copy is restricted to in-frame clones and leaves out a portion. Of about 160,000 clones in the sample, roughly nine tenths were seen once. The sequence was collected from a man aged 60 to 75 with acute or convalescent COVID-19. The sequencing input was peripheral blood. This rearrangement joins TRBV7-9 to TRBJ2-7; 11 bases are shared with TRBD1. The CDR3 DNA sequence: TGTGCCAGCAGCCAAGGACAGGGGGCCGAGCAGTACTTC. It translates to CASSQGQGAEQYF.